The 22 T cell receptor beta chains given below trace back to one sample, sequenced in a study of post-analysis software for immune sequencing data. Built from TCR beta cDNA, the libraries had unique molecular identifiers in them. TCRdb fed the PCR reads into MiXCR, producing one record per CDR3 protein. The repertoire holds 700,000 to 800,000 distinct CDR3 sequences, roughly 27% seen once, with approximately 0.6% in the top ten. These receptors have no identified antigens. The study's findings and limits: Compared with controls, patients had more of roughly five TRBV segments, including TRBV5-6, TRBV5-1 and TRBV20-1.

The sequencing input was blood. These receptors all come from a girl between 10 and 17 years old with multiple sclerosis.

Concerning this clonotype itself: A read error may explain this, as a much larger clone is one base away. The chain uses TRBV20-1 and TRBJ2-1, with D perhaps TRBD2 (6 bases). The CDR3 contains 11 residues. Looked up from germline, CDR1 is DFQATT and CDR2 is SNEGSKA (reference sequence). The CDR3 sequence: CSTRTGVNTFF. The CDR3 bases are TGCAGTACTAGAACGGGAGTTAACACGTTCTTC.

This chain links TRBV20-1 with TRBJ1-1; 9 nucleotides align to TRBD1. The CDR3 runs 14 residues. From germline, CDR1 is DFQATT and CDR2 SNEGSKA (reference sequence). J gave up 1 base and V 6 bases, and 6 bases lay outside the gene matches. Written as DNA, the CDR3 is TGCAGTGCAACTAACAGGGGGCCGAACACTGAAGCTTTCTTT. Its protein is CSATNRGPNTEAFF.

The chain combines TRBV11-2 with TRBJ2-7; D is uncertain. This CDR3 has 13 amino acids. V was cut by 9 bases and J by 1 base, with 13 bases left in between. Germline lookup yields CDR1 SGHAT and CDR2 FQNNGV. CDR3 in DNA: TGTGCCAGTCGACGGTGGGCTTCCTACGAGCAGTACTTC. This sequence encodes CASRRWASYEQYF.

This clonotype occurred a few times. The V call is TRBV5-1, the J call TRBJ2-5; perhaps TRBD1 as D (5 bases). The germline V gene has CDR1 SGHRS and CDR2 YFSETQ. This CDR3 is 15 amino acids long. Trimming cost V 2 bases and J 2 bases, with 13 bases left between them. The chain's CDR3 is CASSFLGRTQETQYF. As DNA, the CDR3 is TGCGCCAGCAGCTTCCTAGGACGGACACAAGAGACCCAGTACTTC.

The CDR3 here is CASSQTQGYEQYF. For the CDR3, the DNA is TGTGCCAGCAGCCAAACCCAGGGCTACGAGCAGTACTTC. The chain links TRBV3-1 to TRBJ2-5, with a possible D match to TRBD1 (5 bases). The J call could be wrong; TRBJ2-7 is a better fit for the DNA end. This CDR3 has 13 amino acids. The germline CDR1 and CDR2 sequences are LGHDT and YNNKEL (reference sequence).

V gene TRBV20-1 combines with J gene TRBJ2-1, with 14 bases matching TRBD2. The CDR3 is made up of 18 amino acids. The J segment lost 6 bases and the V segment lost 2 bases, leaving 12 bases of the junction unmatched. Germline CDR1 reads DFQATT; CDR2 reads SNEGSKA (reference sequence). The CDR3 nucleotides are TGCAGTGCTAGAAGCCTAAGGGGCGGACTAGCGGGAGGCAATGAGCAGTTCTTC. Translating gives CSARSLRGGLAGGNEQFF.

In its sample, this clonotype was seen a few times. V gene TRBV28 combines with J gene TRBJ2-3; weak D call: TRBD2 (6 bases). This CDR3 spans 15 amino acids. V dropped 3 bases and J dropped 3 bases, with 13 bases sitting between them. The germline gives CDR1 MDHEN, CDR2 SYDVKM. The CDR3: CASSFQRRGTDTQYF. As DNA, the CDR3 is TGTGCCAGCAGTTTCCAGCGGAGGGGAACAGATACGCAGTATTTT.

As to this clonotype: Mismatch with germline at one junction end may stem from a read error. V is TRBV24-1 and J is TRBJ2-7; D may be TRBD1 (5 bases). The CDR3 runs to 14 residues. Germline values: CDR1 KGHDR, CDR2 SFDVKD. The CDR3 DNA sequence: TGTGCCACTAGCACCGGACATCCCTCCCACGAGCAGTACTTC. This encodes CATSTGHPSHEQYF.

The CDR3 DNA follows: TGCAGTGCTAGGACTCGGACAGGTGGGGGCAATGGCTACACCTTC. This translates into CSARTRTGGGNGYTF. This chain links TRBV20-1 with TRBJ1-2; 7 bases agree with TRBD1. Trimming took 3 bases from V and 6 from J; bases not matched to a gene: 13. The CDR3 length is 15 residues. Looked up from germline, CDR1 is DFQATT and CDR2 is SNEGSKA (reference sequence).

V and J are TRBV28 and TRBJ1-6; 9 nucleotides match TRBD1. CDR3 length: 15 amino acids. J lost 5 bases, V lost 5 bases, and 4 bases had no gene match. The V gene's germline CDR1 is MDHEN and CDR2 SYDVKM. The CDR3 bases are TGTGCCAGCAGTCGGGACAGGGCCGATAATTCACCCCTCCACTTT. It is translated as CASSRDRADNSPLHF.

Concerning this clonotype itself: Being one base from a much bigger clone, this may be a read error. V is TRBV12-3 or TRBV12-4 and J is TRBJ2-5; D might be TRBD2 (6 bases). This CDR3 contains 14 residues. V gave up 7 bases and J gave up 1 base, with 13 bases separating them. CDR3 region: CASTWGGSQETQYF. CDR3 sequence (DNA): TGTGCCAGCACCTGGGGAGGTTCCCAAGAGACCCAGTACTTC.

The chain links TRBV28 to TRBJ1-6, with D possibly being TRBD1 (6 bases). This CDR3 contains 15 residues. Germline loops: CDR1 MDHEN, CDR2 SYDVKM. V lost 5 bases, J lost 10 bases, and 18 bases lay in between. The CDR3 DNA follows: TGTGCCAGCAGTAAAACAGGGTGGGTCGAATCACCCCTCCACTTT. Translating it yields CASSKTGWVESPLHF.

The chain is built from TRBV5-1 and TRBJ1-1; D uncertain. Per the germline V gene, CDR1 is SGHRS and CDR2 is YFSETQ. Deletions cut 10 bases from V and 5 bases from J, with 21 bases between. This CDR3 contains 14 residues. CDR3 coding DNA: TGCGCCGGCCTTCTGGGTACGGGGAGGACTGAAGCTTTCTTT. Its translation: CAGLLGTGRTEAFF. Complete variable domain (other parts from reference TRBV5-1 and TRBJ1-1): KAGVTQTPRYLIKTRGQQVTLSCSPISGHRSVSWYQQTPGQGLQFLFEYFSETQRNKGNFPGRFSGRQFSNSRSEMNVSTLELGDSALYLCAGLLGTGRTEAFFGQGTRLTVV.

The chain couples TRBV7-8 to TRBJ2-7; perhaps TRBD2 as D (6 bases). V gave up 8 bases and J gave up 4 bases, with 15 bases separating them. The CDR3 covers 13 residues. The germline CDR1 and CDR2 sequences are SGHVS and FQNEAQ. The CDR3 here is CASGNGEVYEQYF. Written as DNA, the CDR3 is TGTGCCAGCGGGAATGGGGAGGTTTACGAGCAGTACTTC.

The rearrangement uses TRBV6-5 and TRBJ2-3; 8 bases agree with TRBD1. Germline CDR1 and CDR2: MNHEY and SVGAGI. The CDR3 loop spans 20 amino acids. Trimming removed 2 bases from V and 0 bases from J; junction bases left unmatched: 16. CDR3 protein: CASSYPPLGQGPASTDTQYF. The CDR3 DNA reads as TGTGCCAGCAGTTACCCTCCCCTCGGACAGGGACCTGCTAGCACAGATACGCAGTATTTT.

This clonotype was detected a few times. The genes are TRBV19 and TRBJ2-3; 12 bases agree with TRBD2. Germline CDR1 LNHDA, CDR2 SQIVND (reference sequence). The V and J ends lost 4 bases and 6 bases, in that order; junction bases with no gene match: 5. The CDR3 loop spans 15 amino acids. The CDR3 region is CASSRLAGASDTQYF. In DNA, the CDR3 is TGTGCCAGTAGTAGACTAGCGGGGGCCTCGGATACGCAGTATTTT.

The chain links TRBV13 to TRBJ2-5; D is perhaps TRBD1 or TRBD2 (6 bases each). The CDR3 is 16 amino acids. Trimming pared 0 bases from V and 2 bases from J, leaving 13 bases between. Germline loops: CDR1 PRHDT, CDR2 FYEKMQ (reference sequence). CDR3 sequence: CASSLGRGGRQETQYF. CDR3 in DNA: TGTGCCAGCAGCTTAGGCCGTGGGGGGCGACAAGAGACCCAGTACTTC.

This clonotype was found many times. The chain has TRBV6-5 and TRBJ2-1, with D perhaps TRBD2 (5 bases). V lost 4 bases, J lost 0 bases, and 10 bases lay in between. The V gene's germline CDR1 is MNHEY and CDR2 SVGAGI. The CDR3 spans 15 residues. The CDR3 region has the DNA TGTGCCAGCAGTTCCAGCGGAAACTCCTACAATGAGCAGTTCTTC. The encoded protein is CASSSSGNSYNEQFF.

This clonotype was counted between two and nine times. Mismatch with germline at one junction end may stem from a read error. The rearrangement links TRBV6-5 to TRBJ2-1, with 7 bases identical to TRBD2. This CDR3 has 15 residues. Germline-derived CDR1 and CDR2 are MNHEY and SVGAGI. The CDR3 bases are TGTGCCAGCAGGCAAAGCGGGAACTCCTACGATGAGCAGTTCTTC. It translates to CASRQSGNSYDEQFF.

Only a few counts were recorded for this clonotype. DNA of the CDR3: TGTGCCAGCAGTTCCGGCCCGACAGGCTCCTACGAGCAGTACTTC. Amino acids: CASSSGPTGSYEQYF. This chain connects TRBV6-5 to TRBJ2-7, with a tentative D call TRBD1 (6 bases). Germline V CDR1 and CDR2: MNHEY, SVGAGI. The CDR3 extends over 15 amino acids. Trimming cost V 4 bases and J 0 bases, with 13 bases left between them.

The chain is built from TRBV7-9 and TRBJ1-2; D gene uncertain. The CDR3 has 13 residues. Germline V lookup: CDR1 SEHNR, CDR2 FQNEAQ (reference sequence). V lost 5 bases to trimming and J lost 1 base, with 8 bases between them. For the CDR3, the DNA is TGTGCCAGCAGCGTTTGGGATAACTATGGCTACACCTTC. Translated, it gives CASSVWDNYGYTF.

This clonotype has a single count. The V call is TRBV24-1, the J call TRBJ2-1; TRBD2 matches at 10 bases. J lost 9 bases, V lost 6 bases, and 13 bases had no gene match. In germline, CDR1 is KGHDR, CDR2 SFDVKD. This CDR3 contains 16 residues. DNA for the CDR3: TGTGCCACCAGTAGGGGGACTAGCGCCATTCGGGGTGAGCAGTTCTTC. Amino acid sequence: CATSRGTSAIRGEQFF.